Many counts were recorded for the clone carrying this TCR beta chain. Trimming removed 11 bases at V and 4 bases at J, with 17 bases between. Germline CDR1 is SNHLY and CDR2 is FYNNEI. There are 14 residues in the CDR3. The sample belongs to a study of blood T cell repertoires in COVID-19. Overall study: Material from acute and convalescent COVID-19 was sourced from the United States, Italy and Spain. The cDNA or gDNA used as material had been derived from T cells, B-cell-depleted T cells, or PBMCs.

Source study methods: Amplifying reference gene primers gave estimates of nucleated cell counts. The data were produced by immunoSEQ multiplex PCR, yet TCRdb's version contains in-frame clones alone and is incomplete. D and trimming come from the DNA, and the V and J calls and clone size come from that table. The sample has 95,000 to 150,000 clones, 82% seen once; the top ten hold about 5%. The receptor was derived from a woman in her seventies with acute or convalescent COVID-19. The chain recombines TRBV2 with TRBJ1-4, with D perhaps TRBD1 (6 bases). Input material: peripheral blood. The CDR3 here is CASMDRSYNEKLFF. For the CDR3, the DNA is TGTGCCTCGATGGACAGATCCTATAATGAAAAACTGTTTTTT.